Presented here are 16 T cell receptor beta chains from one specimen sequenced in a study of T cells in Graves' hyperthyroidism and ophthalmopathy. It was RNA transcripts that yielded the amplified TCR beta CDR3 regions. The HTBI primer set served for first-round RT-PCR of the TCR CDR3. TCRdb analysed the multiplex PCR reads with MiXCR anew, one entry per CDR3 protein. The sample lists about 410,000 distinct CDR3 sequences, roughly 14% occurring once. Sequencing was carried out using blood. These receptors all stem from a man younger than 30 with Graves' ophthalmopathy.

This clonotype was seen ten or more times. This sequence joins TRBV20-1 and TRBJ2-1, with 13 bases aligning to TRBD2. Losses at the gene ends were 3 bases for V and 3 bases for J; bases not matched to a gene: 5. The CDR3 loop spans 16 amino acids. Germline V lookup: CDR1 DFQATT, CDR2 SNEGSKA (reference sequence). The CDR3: CSASRTSGRYYNEQFF. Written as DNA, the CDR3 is TGCAGTGCTAGTCGGACTAGCGGGAGATACTACAATGAGCAGTTCTTC.

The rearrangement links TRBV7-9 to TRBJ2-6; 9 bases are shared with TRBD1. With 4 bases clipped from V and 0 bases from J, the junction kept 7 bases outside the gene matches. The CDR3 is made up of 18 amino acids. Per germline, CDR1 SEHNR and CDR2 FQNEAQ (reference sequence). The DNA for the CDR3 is TGTGCCAGCAGCTCTGGGACAGGGAGGAGCTCTGGGGCCAACGTCCTGACTTTC. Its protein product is CASSSGTGRSSGANVLTF. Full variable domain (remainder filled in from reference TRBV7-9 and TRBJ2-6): DTGVSQNPRHKITKRGQNVTFRCDPISEHNRLYWYRQTLGQGPEFLTYFQNEAQLEKSRLLSDRFSAERPKGSFSTLEIQRTEQGDSAMYLCASSSGTGRSSGANVLTFGAGSRLTVL.

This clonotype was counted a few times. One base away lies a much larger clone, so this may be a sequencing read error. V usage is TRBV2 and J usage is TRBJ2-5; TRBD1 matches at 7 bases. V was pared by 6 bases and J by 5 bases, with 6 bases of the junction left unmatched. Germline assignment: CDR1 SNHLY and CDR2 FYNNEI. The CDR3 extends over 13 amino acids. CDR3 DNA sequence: TGTGCCAGCAGGCAGGGGGATTTGGAGACCCAGTACTTC. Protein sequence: CASRQGDLETQYF. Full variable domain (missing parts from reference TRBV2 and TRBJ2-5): EPEVTQTPSHQVTQMGQEVILRCVPISNHLYFYWYRQILGQKVEFLVSFYNNEISEKSEIFDDQFSVERPDGSNFTLKIRSTKLEDSAMYFCASRQGDLETQYFGPGTRLLVL.

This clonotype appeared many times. CDR3 residues: CASSVERSTGELFF. In nucleotides, the CDR3 is TGTGCCAGCAGTGTCGAGAGGTCCACCGGGGAGCTGTTTTTT. The J gene is TRBJ2-2, the V gene TRBV2; D gene uncertain. Trimming stripped 4 bases from V and 4 bases from J, with 10 bases between. The CDR3 contains 14 residues. From germline, CDR1 is SNHLY and CDR2 FYNNEI.

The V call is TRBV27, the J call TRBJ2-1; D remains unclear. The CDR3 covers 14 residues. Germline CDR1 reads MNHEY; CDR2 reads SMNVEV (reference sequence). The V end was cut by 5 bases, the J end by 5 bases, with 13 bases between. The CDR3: CASSPGSPHNEQFF. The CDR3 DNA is TGTGCCAGCAGTCCAGGATCCCCCCACAATGAGCAGTTCTTC.

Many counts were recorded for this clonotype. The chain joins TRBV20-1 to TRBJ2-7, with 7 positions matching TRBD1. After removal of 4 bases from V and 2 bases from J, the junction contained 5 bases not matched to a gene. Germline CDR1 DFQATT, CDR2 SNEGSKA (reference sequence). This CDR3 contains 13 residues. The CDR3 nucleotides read TGCAGTGCTACCGCAGGGGGAACCTACGAGCAGTACTTC. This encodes CSATAGGTYEQYF.

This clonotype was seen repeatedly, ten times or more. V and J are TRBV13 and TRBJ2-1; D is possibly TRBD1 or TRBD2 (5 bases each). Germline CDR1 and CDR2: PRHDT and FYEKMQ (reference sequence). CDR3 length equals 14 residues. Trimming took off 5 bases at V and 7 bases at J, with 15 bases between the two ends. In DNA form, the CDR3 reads TGTGCCAGCAGCCGGGGACGGCCAGAAAATGAGCAGTTCTTC. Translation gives CASSRGRPENEQFF.

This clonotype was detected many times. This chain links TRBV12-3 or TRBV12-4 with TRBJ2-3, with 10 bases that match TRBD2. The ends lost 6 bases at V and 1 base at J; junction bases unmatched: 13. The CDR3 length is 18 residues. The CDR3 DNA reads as TGTGCCAGCAGGACCAAGCGCCAGCGGGAGGGGGGCACAGATACGCAGTATTTT. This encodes CASRTKRQREGGTDTQYF.

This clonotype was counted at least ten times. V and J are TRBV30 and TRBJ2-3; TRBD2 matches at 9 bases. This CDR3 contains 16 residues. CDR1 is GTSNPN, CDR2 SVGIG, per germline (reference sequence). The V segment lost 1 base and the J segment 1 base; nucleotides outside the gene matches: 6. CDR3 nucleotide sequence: TGTGCCTGGAGTGCCCCTCAGCGGGGGGGCACAGATACGCAGTATTTT. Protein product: CAWSAPQRGGTDTQYF.

CDR3 nucleotide sequence: TGTGCCATCAGCCAGACTAGTTTCGAGCAGTACTTC. Amino acid sequence: CAISQTSFEQYF. This chain connects TRBV10-3 to TRBJ2-7, with D maybe TRBD2 (6 bases). The CDR3 extends over 12 amino acids. V lost 6 bases to trimming and J lost 6 bases, with 12 bases between them. Germline CDR1 and CDR2: ENHRY and SYGVKD.

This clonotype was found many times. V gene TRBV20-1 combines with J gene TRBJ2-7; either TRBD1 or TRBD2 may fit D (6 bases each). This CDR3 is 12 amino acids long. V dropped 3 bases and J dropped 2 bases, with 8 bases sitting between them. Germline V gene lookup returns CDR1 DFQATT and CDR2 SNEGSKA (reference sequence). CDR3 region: CSASGGPYEQYF. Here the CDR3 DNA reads TGCAGTGCTAGCGGGGGCCCCTACGAGCAGTACTTC.

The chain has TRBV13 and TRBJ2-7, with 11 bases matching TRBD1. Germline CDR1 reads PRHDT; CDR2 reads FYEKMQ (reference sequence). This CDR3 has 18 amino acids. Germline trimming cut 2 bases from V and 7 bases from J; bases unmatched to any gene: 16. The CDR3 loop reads CASSLTGTGGPTFREQYF. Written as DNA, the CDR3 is TGTGCCAGCAGCTTAACTGGGACAGGGGGGCCGACCTTCAGGGAGCAGTACTTC.

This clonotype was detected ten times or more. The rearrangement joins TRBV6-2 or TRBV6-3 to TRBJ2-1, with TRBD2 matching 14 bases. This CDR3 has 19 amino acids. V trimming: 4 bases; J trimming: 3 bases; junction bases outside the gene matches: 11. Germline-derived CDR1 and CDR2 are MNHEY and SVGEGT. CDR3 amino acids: CASSFSTGTSGSRYNEQFF. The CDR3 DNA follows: TGTGCCAGCAGTTTCTCTACCGGGACTAGCGGGAGTCGCTACAATGAGCAGTTCTTC.

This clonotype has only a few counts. CDR3 sequence: CASSSSYRTGAYNEQFF. The CDR3 coding sequence is TGTGCCAGCAGCTCCAGCTATAGGACAGGGGCCTACAATGAGCAGTTCTTC. The rearrangement joins TRBV7-6 to TRBJ2-1; 9 bases match TRBD1. Trimming cost V 4 bases and J 2 bases; bases outside gene matches: 9. The CDR3 extends over 17 amino acids. The germline CDR1 and CDR2 sequences are SGHVS and FNYEAQ. The full variable domain, completed using reference TRBV7-6 and TRBJ2-1, is GAGVSQSPRYKVTKRGQDVALRCDPISGHVSLYWYRQALGQGPEFLTYFNYEAQQDKSGLPNDRFSAERPEGSISTLTIQRTEQRDSAMYRCASSSSYRTGAYNEQFFGPGTRLTVL.

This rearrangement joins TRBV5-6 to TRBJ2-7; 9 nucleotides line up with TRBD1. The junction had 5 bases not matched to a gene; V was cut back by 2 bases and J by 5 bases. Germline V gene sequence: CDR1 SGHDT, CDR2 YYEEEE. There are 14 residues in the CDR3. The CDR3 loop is CASSFGTGSHEQYF. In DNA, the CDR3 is TGTGCCAGCAGCTTTGGGACAGGGAGCCACGAGCAGTACTTC.

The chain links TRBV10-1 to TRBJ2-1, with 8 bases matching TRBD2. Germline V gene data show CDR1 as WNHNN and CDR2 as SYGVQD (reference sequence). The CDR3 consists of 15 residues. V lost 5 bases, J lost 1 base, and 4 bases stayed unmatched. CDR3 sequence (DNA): TGCGCCAGCAGTCAGCGGGAGAGTTCCTACAATGAGCAGTTCTTC. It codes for CASSQRESSYNEQFF.